This T cell receptor (beta chain) derives from a study of blood T cell repertoires in COVID-19. Overall study: COVID-19 samples, acute and convalescent, were from the United States, Italy and Spain.

CDR3 length equals 18 residues. Germline trimming cut 1 base from V and 4 bases from J; bases unmatched to any gene: 15. Germline lookup yields CDR1 SEHNR and CDR2 FQNEAQ (reference sequence). Repertoires were generated with immunoSEQ multiplex PCR, while TCRdb's copy carries only in-frame clones and drops some. This sample yields about 330,000 clones, of which approximately 88% are seen a single time; around 4.6% belongs to the top ten. Cohort allocation depended upon clinical history that participants reported. The recovered donors of Cohort 3 showed two negative PCRs, clearance, or symptom resolution.

The chain links TRBV7-9 to TRBJ1-1; 7 bases agree with TRBD1. Material: PBMCs or T cells enriched from blood (not recorded which). The TCR originated in a man younger than 45 who had recovered from COVID-19. The DNA for the CDR3 is TGTGCCAGCAGCTTAGAGGATTCGCTAGGGGGCCGGTTCACTGAAGCTTTCTTT. Its translation: CASSLEDSLGGRFTEAFF.